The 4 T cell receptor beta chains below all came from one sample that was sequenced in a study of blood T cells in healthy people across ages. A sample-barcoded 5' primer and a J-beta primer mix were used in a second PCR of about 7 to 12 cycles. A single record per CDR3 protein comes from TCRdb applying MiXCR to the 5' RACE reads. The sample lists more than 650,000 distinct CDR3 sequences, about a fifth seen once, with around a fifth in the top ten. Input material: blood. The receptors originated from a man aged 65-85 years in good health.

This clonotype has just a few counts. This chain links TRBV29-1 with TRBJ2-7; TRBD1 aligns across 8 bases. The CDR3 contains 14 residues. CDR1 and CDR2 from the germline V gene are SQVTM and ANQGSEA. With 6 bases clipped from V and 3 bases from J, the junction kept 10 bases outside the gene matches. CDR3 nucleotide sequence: TGCAGCGTATCCGGGACAGGCTACCTCTACGAGCAGTACTTC. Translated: CSVSGTGYLYEQYF.

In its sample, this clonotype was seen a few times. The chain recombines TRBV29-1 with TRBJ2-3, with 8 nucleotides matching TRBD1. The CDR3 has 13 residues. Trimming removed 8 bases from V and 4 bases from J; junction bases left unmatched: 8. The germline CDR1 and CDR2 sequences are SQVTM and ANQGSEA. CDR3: CSLGQGVADTQYF. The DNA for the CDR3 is TGCAGCCTAGGACAGGGAGTGGCAGATACGCAGTATTTT.

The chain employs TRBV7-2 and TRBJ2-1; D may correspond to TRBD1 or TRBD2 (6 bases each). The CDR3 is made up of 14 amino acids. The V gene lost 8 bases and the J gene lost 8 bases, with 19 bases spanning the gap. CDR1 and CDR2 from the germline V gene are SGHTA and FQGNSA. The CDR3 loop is CASERRGAGDEQFF. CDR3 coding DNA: TGTGCCAGCGAACGGAGGGGGGCTGGGGATGAGCAGTTCTTC.

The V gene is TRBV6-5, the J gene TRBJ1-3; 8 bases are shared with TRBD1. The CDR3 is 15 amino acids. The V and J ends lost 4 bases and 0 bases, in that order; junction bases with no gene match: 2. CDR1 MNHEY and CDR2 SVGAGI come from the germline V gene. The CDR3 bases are TGTGCCAGCAGTTTCGACAGGGGCTCTGGAAACACCATATATTTT. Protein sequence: CASSFDRGSGNTIYF.